This T cell receptor beta chain was found in a study of blood T cell repertoires in COVID-19. Study-level information: Collection of acute and convalescent COVID-19 samples took place in the United States, Italy and Spain.

Data came from immunoSEQ multiplex PCR; TCRdb stores just in-frame clones and leaves some out. The repertoire includes more than 100,000 clones, approximately 84% of them detected once, and 17% sits in the top ten. The material sequenced was peripheral blood. This sequence was found in a woman of 80 years or more with acute or convalescent COVID-19.

The DNA of the CDR3 is TGCGCCAGCAGCCTCTATGGGACAGAGAACTATGGCTACACCTTC. Protein: CASSLYGTENYGYTF. The V call is TRBV5-1, the J call TRBJ1-2, with 7 bases that match TRBD1. CDR1 is SGHRS and CDR2 is YFSETQ in the germline V gene. The CDR3 totals 15 residues. The V and J ends lost 4 bases and 2 bases, in that order; junction bases with no gene match: 8. Together with reference TRBV5-1 and TRBJ1-2, the CDR3 gives the full variable domain: KAGVTQTPRYLIKTRGQQVTLSCSPISGHRSVSWYQQTPGQGLQFLFEYFSETQRNKGNFPGRFSGRQFSNSRSEMNVSTLELGDSALYLCASSLYGTENYGYTFGSGTRLTVV.